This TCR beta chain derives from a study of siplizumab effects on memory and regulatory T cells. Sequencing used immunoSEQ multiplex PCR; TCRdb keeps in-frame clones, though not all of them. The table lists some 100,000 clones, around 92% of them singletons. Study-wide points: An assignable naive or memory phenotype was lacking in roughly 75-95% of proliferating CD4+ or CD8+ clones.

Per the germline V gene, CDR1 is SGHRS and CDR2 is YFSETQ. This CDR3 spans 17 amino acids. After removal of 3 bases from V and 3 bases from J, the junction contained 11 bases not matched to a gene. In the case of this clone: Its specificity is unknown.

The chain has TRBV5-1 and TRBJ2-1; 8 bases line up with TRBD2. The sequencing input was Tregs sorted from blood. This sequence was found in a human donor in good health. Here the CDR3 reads CASSSGVASGLYNEQFF. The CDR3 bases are TGCGCCAGCAGCTCGGGGGTAGCTAGCGGGCTCTACAATGAGCAGTTCTTC. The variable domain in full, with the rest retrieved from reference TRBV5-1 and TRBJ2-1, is KAGVTQTPRYLIKTRGQQVTLSCSPISGHRSVSWYQQTPGQGLQFLFEYFSETQRNKGNFPGRFSGRQFSNSRSEMNVSTLELGDSALYLCASSSGVASGLYNEQFFGPGTRLTVL.